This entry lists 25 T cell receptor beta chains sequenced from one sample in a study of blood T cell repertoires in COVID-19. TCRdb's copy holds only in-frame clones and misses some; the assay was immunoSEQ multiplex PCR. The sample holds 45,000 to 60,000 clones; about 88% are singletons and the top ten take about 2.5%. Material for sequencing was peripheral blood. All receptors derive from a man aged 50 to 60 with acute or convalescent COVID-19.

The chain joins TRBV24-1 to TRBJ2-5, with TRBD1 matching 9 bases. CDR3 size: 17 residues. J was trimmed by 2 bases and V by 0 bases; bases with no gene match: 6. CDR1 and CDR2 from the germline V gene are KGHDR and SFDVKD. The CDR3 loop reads CATSDLMGQGDQETQYF. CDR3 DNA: TGTGCCACCAGTGATTTGATGGGACAGGGCGATCAAGAGACCCAGTACTTC.

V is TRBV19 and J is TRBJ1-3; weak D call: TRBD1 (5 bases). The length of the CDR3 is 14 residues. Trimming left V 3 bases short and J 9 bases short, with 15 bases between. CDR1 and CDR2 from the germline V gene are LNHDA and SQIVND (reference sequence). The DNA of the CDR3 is TGTGCCAGTAGTATCGAGACAGAATCGGGCACCATATATTTT. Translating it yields CASSIETESGTIYF.

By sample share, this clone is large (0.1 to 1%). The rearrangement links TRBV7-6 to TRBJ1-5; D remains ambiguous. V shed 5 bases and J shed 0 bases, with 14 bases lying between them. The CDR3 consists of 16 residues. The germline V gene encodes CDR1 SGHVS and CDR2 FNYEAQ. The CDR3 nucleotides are TGTGCCAGCAGCGAAGGCGGGGTTAATAGCAATCAGCCCCAGCATTTT. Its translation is CASSEGGVNSNQPQHF.

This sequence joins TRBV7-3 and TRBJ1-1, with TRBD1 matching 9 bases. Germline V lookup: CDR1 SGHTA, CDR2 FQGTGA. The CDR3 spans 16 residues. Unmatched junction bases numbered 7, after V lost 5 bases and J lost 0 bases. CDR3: CASSRPTGGMNTEAFF. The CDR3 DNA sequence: TGTGCCAGCAGCCGACCGACAGGGGGGATGAACACTGAAGCTTTCTTT.

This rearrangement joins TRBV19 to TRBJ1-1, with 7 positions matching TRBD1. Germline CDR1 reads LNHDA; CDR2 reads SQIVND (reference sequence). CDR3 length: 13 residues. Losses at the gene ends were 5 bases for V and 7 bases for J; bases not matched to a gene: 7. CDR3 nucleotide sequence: TGTGCCAGTAGTCTTAGACAGGGTAATGAAGCTTTCTTT. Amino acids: CASSLRQGNEAFF.

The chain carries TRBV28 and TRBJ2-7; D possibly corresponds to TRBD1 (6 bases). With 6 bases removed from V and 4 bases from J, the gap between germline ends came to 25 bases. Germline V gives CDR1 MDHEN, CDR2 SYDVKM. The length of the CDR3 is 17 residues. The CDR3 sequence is CASRRDPRQAYEYEQYF. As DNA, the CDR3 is TGTGCCAGCAGGAGAGATCCAAGACAGGCCTATGAATACGAGCAGTACTTC.

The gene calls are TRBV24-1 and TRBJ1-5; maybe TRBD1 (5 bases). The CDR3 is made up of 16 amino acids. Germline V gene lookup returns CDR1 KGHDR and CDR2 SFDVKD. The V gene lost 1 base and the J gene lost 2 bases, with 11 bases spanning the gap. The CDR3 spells CATSDLKGIGNQPQHF. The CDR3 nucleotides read TGTGCCACCAGTGATTTAAAGGGGATAGGCAATCAGCCCCAGCATTTT.

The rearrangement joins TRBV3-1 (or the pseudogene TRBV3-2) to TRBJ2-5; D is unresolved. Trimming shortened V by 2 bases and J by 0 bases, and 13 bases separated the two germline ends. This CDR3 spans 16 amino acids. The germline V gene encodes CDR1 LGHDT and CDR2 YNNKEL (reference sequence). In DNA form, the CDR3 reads TGTGCCAGCAGCCAATCCTCACCGAGAGACCAAGAGACCCAGTACTTC. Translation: CASSQSSPRDQETQYF.

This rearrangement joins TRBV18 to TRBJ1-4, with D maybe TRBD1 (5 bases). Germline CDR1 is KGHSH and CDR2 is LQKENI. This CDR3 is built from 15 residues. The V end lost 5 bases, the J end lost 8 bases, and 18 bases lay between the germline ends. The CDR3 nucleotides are TGTGCCAGCTCATCGGTACGGGGGGTGATGGAAAAACTGTTTTTT. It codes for CASSSVRGVMEKLFF. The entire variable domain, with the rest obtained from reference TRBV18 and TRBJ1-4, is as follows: NAGVMQNPRHLVRRRGQEARLRCSPMKGHSHVYWYRQLPEEGLKFMVYLQKENIIDESGMPKERFSAEFPKEGPSILRIQQVVRGDSAAYFCASSSVRGVMEKLFFGSGTQLSVL.

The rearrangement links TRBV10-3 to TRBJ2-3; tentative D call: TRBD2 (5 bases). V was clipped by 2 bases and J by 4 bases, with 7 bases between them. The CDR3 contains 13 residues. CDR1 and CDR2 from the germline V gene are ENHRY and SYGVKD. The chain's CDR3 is CAISEEGSDTQYF. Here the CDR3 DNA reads TGTGCCATCAGTGAGGAGGGTTCAGATACGCAGTATTTT.

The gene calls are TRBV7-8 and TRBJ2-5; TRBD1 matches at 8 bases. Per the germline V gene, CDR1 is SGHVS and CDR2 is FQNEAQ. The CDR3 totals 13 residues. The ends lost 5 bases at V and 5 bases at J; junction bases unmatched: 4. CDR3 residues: CASSKDRVETQYF. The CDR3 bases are TGTGCCAGCAGCAAGGACAGGGTGGAGACCCAGTACTTC. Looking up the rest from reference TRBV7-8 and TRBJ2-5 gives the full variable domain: GAGVSQSPRYKVAKRGQDVALRCDPISGHVSLFWYQQALGQGPEFLTYFQNEAQLDKSGLPSDRFFAERPEGSVSTLKIQRTQQEDSAVYLCASSKDRVETQYFGPGTRLLVL.

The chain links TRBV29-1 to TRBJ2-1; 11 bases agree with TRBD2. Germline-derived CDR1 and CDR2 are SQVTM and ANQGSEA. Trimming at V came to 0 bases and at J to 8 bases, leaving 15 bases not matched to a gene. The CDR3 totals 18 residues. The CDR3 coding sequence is TGCAGCGTTGAAGATCCACTATCCCTAGCGGGAGGTTGGGATGAGCAGTTCTTC. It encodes CSVEDPLSLAGGWDEQFF.

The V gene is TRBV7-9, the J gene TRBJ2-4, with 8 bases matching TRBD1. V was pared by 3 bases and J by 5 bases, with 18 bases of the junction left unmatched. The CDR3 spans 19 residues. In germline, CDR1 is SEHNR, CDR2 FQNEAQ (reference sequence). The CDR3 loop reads CASSFPRTAGGERENIQYF. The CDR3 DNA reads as TGTGCCAGCAGCTTCCCGCGGACCGCAGGGGGCGAGCGGGAAAACATTCAGTACTTC. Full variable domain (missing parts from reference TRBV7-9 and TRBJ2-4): DTGVSQNPRHKITKRGQNVTFRCDPISEHNRLYWYRQTLGQGPEFLTYFQNEAQLEKSRLLSDRFSAERPKGSFSTLEIQRTEQGDSAMYLCASSFPRTAGGERENIQYFGAGTRLSVL.

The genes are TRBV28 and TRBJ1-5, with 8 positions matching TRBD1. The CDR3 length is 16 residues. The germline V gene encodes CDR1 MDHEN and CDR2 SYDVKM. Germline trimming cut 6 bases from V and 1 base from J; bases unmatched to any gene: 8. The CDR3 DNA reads TGTGCCAGCAGAGTGACAGGGGCGTGGAGCAATCAGCCCCAGCATTTT. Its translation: CASRVTGAWSNQPQHF.

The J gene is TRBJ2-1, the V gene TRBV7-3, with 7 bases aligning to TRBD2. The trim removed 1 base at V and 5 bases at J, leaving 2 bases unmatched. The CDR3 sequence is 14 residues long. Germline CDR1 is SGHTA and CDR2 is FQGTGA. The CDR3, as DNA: TGTGCCAGCAGCTTAAGCGGGACTAACAATGAGCAGTTCTTC. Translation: CASSLSGTNNEQFF.

The CDR3 DNA sequence: TGTGCCAGCAGTCCCCCTAGCGGGAGGGCCCCCAATGAGCAGTTCTTC. Its protein is CASSPPSGRAPNEQFF. The chain links TRBV28 to TRBJ2-1; TRBD2 aligns across 12 bases. With V trimmed by 5 bases and J by 6 bases, 8 bases remained unmatched. The CDR3 covers 16 residues. Germline V gives CDR1 MDHEN, CDR2 SYDVKM.

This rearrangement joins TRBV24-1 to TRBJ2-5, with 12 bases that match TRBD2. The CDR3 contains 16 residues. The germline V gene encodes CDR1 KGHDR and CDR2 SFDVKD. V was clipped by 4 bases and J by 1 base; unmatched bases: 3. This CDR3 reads CATSDLTSGSQETQYF. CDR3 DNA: TGTGCCACCAGTGACCTGACTAGCGGGAGCCAAGAGACCCAGTACTTC.

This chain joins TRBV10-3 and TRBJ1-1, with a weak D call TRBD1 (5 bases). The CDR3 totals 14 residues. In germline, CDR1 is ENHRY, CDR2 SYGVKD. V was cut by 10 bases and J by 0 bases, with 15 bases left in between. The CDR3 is CATGQGLMNTEAFF. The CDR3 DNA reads TGTGCCACCGGGCAGGGACTGATGAACACTGAAGCTTTCTTT.

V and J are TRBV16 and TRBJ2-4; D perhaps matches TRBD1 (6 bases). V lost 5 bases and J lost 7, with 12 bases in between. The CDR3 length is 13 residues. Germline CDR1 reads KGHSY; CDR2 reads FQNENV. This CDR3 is CASSIIQGNIQYF. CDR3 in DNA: TGTGCCAGCAGCATCATTCAGGGGAACATTCAGTACTTC. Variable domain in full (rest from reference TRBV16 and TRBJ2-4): GEEVAQTPKHLVRGEGQKAKLYCAPIKGHSYVFWYQQVLKNEFKFLISFQNENVFDETGMPKERFSAKCLPNSPCSLEIQATKLEDSAVYFCASSIIQGNIQYFGAGTRLSVL.

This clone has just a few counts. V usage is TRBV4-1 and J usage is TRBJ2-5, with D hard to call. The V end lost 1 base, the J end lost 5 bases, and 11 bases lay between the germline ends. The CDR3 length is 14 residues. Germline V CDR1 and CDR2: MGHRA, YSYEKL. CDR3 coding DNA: TGCGCCAGCAGCCAAGGATCCTACCCGGAGACCCAGTACTTC. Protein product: CASSQGSYPETQYF.

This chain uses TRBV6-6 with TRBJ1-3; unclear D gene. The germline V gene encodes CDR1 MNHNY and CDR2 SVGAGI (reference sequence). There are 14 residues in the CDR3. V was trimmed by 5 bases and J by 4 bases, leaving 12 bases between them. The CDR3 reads CASSGRLSGNTIYF. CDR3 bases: TGTGCCAGCAGTGGCAGGTTGTCGGGAAACACCATATATTTT.

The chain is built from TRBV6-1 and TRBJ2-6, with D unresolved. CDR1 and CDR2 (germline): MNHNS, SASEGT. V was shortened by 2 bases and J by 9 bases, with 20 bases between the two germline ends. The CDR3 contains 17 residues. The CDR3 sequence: CASSEFPIRLIGNVLTF. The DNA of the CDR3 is TGTGCCAGCAGTGAATTCCCAATTCGTCTGATCGGCAACGTCCTGACTTTC.

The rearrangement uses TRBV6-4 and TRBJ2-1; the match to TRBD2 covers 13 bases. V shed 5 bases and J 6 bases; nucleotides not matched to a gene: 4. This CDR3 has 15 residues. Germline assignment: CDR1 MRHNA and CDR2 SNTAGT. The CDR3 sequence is CASSTGTSGVNEQFF. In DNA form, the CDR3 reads TGTGCCAGCAGTACCGGGACTAGCGGGGTCAATGAGCAGTTCTTC.

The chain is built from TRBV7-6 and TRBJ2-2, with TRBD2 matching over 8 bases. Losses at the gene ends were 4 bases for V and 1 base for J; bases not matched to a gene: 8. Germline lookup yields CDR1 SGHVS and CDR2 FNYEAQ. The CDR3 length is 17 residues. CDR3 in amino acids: CASSSPGLARNTGELFF. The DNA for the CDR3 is TGTGCCAGCAGCTCTCCTGGACTAGCTCGGAACACCGGGGAGCTGTTTTTT.

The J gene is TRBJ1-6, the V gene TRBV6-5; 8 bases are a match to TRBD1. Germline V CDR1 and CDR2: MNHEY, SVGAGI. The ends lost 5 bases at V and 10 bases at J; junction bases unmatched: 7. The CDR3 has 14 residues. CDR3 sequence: CASSLTGGRSPLHF. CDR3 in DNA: TGTGCCAGCAGTCTAACAGGGGGACGATCACCCCTCCACTTT.